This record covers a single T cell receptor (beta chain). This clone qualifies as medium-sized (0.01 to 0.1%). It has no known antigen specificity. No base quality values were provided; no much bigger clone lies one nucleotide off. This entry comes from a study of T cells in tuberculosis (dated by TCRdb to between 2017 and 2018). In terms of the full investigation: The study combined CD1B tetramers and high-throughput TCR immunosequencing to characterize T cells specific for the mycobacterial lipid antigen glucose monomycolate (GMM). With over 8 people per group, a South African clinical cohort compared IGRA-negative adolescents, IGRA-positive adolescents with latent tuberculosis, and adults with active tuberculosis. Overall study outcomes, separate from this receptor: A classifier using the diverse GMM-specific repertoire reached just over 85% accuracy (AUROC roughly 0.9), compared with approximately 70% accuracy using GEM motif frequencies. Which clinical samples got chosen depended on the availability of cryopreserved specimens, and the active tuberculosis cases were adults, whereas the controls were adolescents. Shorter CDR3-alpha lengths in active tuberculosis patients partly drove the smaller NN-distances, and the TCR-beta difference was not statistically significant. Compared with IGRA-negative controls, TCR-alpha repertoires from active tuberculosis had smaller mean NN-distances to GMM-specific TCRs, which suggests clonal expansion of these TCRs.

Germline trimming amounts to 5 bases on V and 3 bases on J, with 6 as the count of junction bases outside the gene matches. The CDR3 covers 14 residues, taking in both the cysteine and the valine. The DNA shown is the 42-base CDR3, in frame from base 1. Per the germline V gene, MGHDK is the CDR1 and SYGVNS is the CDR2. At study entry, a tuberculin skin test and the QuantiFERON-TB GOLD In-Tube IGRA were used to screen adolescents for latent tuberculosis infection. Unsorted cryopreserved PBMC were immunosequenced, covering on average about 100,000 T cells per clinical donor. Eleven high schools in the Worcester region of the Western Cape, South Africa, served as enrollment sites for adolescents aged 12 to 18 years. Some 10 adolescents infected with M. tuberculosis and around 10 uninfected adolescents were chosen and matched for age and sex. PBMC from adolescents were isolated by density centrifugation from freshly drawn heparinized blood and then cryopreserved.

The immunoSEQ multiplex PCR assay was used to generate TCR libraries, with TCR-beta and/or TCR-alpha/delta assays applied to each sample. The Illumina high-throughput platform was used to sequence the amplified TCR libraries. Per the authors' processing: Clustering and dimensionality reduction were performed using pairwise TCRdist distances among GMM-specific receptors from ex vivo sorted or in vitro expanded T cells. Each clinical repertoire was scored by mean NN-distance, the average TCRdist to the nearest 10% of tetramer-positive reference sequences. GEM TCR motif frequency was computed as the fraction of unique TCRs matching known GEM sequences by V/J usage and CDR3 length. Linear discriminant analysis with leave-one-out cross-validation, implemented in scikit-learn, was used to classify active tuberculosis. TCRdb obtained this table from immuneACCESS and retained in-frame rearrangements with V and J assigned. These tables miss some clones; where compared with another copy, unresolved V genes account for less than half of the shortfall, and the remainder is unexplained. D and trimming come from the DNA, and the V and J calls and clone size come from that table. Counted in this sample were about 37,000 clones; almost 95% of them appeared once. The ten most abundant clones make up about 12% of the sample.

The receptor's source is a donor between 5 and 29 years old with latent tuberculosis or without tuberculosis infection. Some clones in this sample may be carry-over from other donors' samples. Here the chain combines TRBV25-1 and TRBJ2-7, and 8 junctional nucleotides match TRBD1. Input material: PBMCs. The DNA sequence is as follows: TGTGCCAGCAGTTCCGGGACAGGCCACTACGAGCAGTACGTC. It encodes CASSSGTGHYEQYV.